These T cell receptor beta chains were read from a single sample in a study of cytomegalovirus exposure and HLA in healthy donors. Method: immunoSEQ multiplex PCR; TCRdb's copy keeps in-frame clones and lacks some. The sample carries some 140,000 clones, 75% to 85% recorded once. The source material was PBMCs. Receptors originate from a man aged 25-45 years in good health and CMV-seropositive. The CDR3 runs from the conserved cysteine through the conserved F or W. The D gene is left open where the match is weak. Only part of the rows carry a size: once, few, many, or a class if the clone is expanded.

d_gene	abundance	v_gene	j_gene	CDR3nt	CDR3aa
.	.	TRBV10-3	TRBJ2-7	TGTGCCATGCGACAGGCGGTAAACTACGAGCAGTACTTC	CAMRQAVNYEQYF
.	.	TRBV4-1	TRBJ1-2	TGCGCCAGCAGCCAGGTCGGAGCGGACCCCTCCTATGGCTACACCTTC	CASSQVGADPSYGYTF
.	.	TRBV28	TRBJ2-7	TGTGCCAGCAGTTTATTCGGGGTATTCCCCTACGAGCAGTACTTC	CASSLFGVFPYEQYF
.	.	TRBV9	TRBJ2-2	TGTGCCAGCAGCGTAGTCGGTCGGGACACCGGGGAGCTGTTTTTT	CASSVVGRDTGELFF
.	.	TRBV6-5	TRBJ2-2	TGTGCCAGCACGAGGGTCGGGGACACCGGGGAGCTGTTTTTT	CASTRVGDTGELFF
.	.	TRBV4-3	TRBJ1-2	TGCGCCAGCAGCCAAGATAGTCCAGGGGCGGCCAACTATGGCTACACCTTC	CASSQDSPGAANYGYTF
.	few	TRBV6-5	TRBJ1-2	TGTGCCAGCAGTTACTCGACAGGTGAAGGCTACACCTTC	CASSYSTGEGYTF
.	few	TRBV2	TRBJ1-5	TGTGCCAGCAGTGAAGCGTTGATAACAGGCAATCAGCCCCAGCATTTT	CASSEALITGNQPQHF
TRBD2	.	TRBV9	TRBJ2-3	TGTGCCAGCAGCGTAGGGACTAGCGGGAGGACAGATACGCAGTATTTT	CASSVGTSGRTDTQYF
.	.	TRBV29-1	TRBJ2-1	TGCAGCGTTGAAGGGCTAGCGCAAACCTACAATGAGCAGTTCTTC	CSVEGLAQTYNEQFF
TRBD1	.	TRBV29-1	TRBJ2-3	TGCAGCGTGCGAAATACCGGACAGGGTGGAGATACGCAGTATTTT	CSVRNTGQGGDTQYF
.	.	TRBV10-2	TRBJ1-1	TGCGCCAGCCTGAGGGGACTCGGCACTGAAGCTTTCTTT	CASLRGLGTEAFF
.	.	TRBV7-9	TRBJ2-5	TGTGCCAGCAGCTTACGAAGGGGGTACCAAGAGACCCAGTACTTC	CASSLRRGYQETQYF
.	.	TRBV25-1	TRBJ1-1	TGTGCCAGCAGTGACCTCAAACCGACAGGCCGGGACACTGAAGCTTTCTTT	CASSDLKPTGRDTEAFF
.	.	TRBV5-8	TRBJ2-1	TGTGCCAGCAGCCTACATTACAGGGATGAGCAGTTCTTC	CASSLHYRDEQFF
TRBD2	.	TRBV5-1	TRBJ2-7	TGCGCCAGCAGCTCCACCGGAGGCGGGGGGTACGAGCAGTACTTC	CASSSTGGGGYEQYF
.	.	TRBV14	TRBJ2-2	TGTGCCAGCAGCCGCCTATATAACACCGGGGAGCTGTTTTTT	CASSRLYNTGELFF
.	.	TRBV9	TRBJ1-5	TGTGCCAGCAGCGCCCAGGGAGGGATGGGGCAGCCCCAGCATTTT	CASSAQGGMGQPQHF
TRBD1	.	TRBV5-6	TRBJ2-2	TGTGCCAGCAGCCCGAGGAGGGGGACAGGGGTTAACACCGGGGAGCTGTTTTTT	CASSPRRGTGVNTGELFF
.	.	TRBV27	TRBJ2-3	TGTGCCAGCAGCGTGGACTTAAGCACAGATACGCAGTATTTT	CASSVDLSTDTQYF